The 2 T cell receptor beta chains presented below share a single source sample, sequenced in a study of tumour-infiltrating T cells in Burkitt lymphoma. The repertoire was sequenced with immunoSEQ multiplex PCR; TCRdb's copy has only in-frame clones and lacks some. The sample has about 50,000 clones, around 30% seen once. The sample consisted of tumor tissue. The receptors here all came from a human donor with Burkitt lymphoma.

The rearrangement uses TRBV6-1 and TRBJ1-2, with D perhaps matching TRBD1 (5 bases). Deletions cut 4 bases from V and 4 bases from J, with 7 bases between. Germline V CDR1 and CDR2: MNHNS, SASEGT. The CDR3 is 12 residues long. This chain's CDR3 is CASSGDGYGYTF. In nucleotides, the CDR3 is TGTGCCAGCAGTGGGGACGGCTATGGCTACACCTTC.

The chain recombines TRBV7-9 with TRBJ1-1; a possible D gene is TRBD1 (5 bases). The ends were cut back, 2 bases at V and 5 bases at J, with 12 bases in the middle. The V gene's germline CDR1 is SEHNR and CDR2 FQNEAQ (reference sequence). The CDR3 is 14 residues long. The CDR3, as DNA: TGTGCCAGCAGCTTATATGGGGCGGAAACTGAAGCTTTCTTT. Its protein is CASSLYGAETEAFF.